This entry describes one T cell receptor (beta chain). Its antigen is not identified. Unique molecular identifiers tagged the TCRbeta library. Using its own MiXCR run on the PCR reads, TCRdb lists one record per CDR3 protein. The sample consists of approximately 230,000 distinct CDR3 sequences, roughly 26% of them appearing once. This sample is part of a study of T-cell reconstitution after alpha-beta-depleted transplantation in children. Study-wide findings and caveats: In some patients, recipient T cells and intrathymic progenitors surviving conditioning explained high day-60 diversity. By one year post-transplant, T-cell counts and diversity largely arose from T cells that were newly produced. Expanded graft clones numbering several hundred reportedly gave rise to alpha-beta T cells about two months after transplant.

The CDR3 sequence is 14 residues long. CDR1 and CDR2 from the germline V gene are ENHRY and SYGVKD. Deletions cut 6 bases from V and 1 base from J, with 13 bases between. The specimen comprised PBMCs, sampled before TCRalphabeta/CD19-depleted stem cell transplant. The TCR comes from a girl aged 2-10 years with Fanconi anemia, due to receive a stem cell transplant. The genes are TRBV10-3 and TRBJ2-7, with a tentative D call TRBD2 (6 bases). The CDR3 nucleotides are TGTGCCATCAGGGCACTGGGGGGATCCTACGAGCAGTACTTC. Translating it yields CAIRALGGSYEQYF.